These 20 T cell receptor beta chains came from one sample sequenced in a study of T cells after posttransplantation cyclophosphamide. The protocol was immunoSEQ multiplex PCR, while the TCRdb copy is restricted to in-frame clones and leaves out a portion. Singletons are absent from the sample, which has tens of thousands of clones. The sequenced material came from PBMCs. The receptors come from a woman aged 50 to 65 in good health and a related stem cell transplant donor.

This clone was detected ten times or more. The rearrangement joins TRBV6-2 or TRBV6-3 to TRBJ1-1, with no clear D. Trimming cost V 8 bases and J 0 bases, with 10 bases left between them. Germline CDR1 MNHEY, CDR2 SVGEGT. The CDR3 spans 13 residues. The CDR3 DNA reads as TGTGCCAGCTACCAGAACCTGAACACTGAAGCTTTCTTT. This gives the protein CASYQNLNTEAFF.

Ten or more counts support this clone. This rearrangement joins TRBV28 to TRBJ2-1, with D uncertain. CDR1 and CDR2 from the germline V gene are MDHEN and SYDVKM. The V gene lost 10 bases and the J gene lost 4 bases, with 17 bases spanning the gap. The CDR3 covers 14 residues. CDR3 sequence reads: CATLPPLTYNEQFF. CDR3 nucleotides: TGTGCCACTCTACCACCCCTCACGTACAATGAGCAGTTCTTC.

This clone was counted at least ten times. The CDR3: CASSYGGNQPQHF. DNA of the CDR3: TGTGCCAGCAGTTATGGAGGGAATCAGCCCCAGCATTTT. The V gene is TRBV27, the J gene TRBJ1-5; D remains unclear. The germline V gene encodes CDR1 MNHEY and CDR2 SMNVEV (reference sequence). The V and J ends lost 4 bases and 4 bases respectively, with 8 bases between them. The CDR3 spans 13 residues.

This clone was seen many times. The CDR3 DNA sequence: TGTGCCAGCAGCGGACTAGCGGGAGGGGGTCGGGAGCAGTTCTTC. This sequence encodes CASSGLAGGGREQFF. The rearrangement uses TRBV9 and TRBJ2-1; TRBD2 aligns across 14 bases. The junction had 6 bases not matched to a gene; V was cut back by 3 bases and J by 10 bases. Looked up from germline, CDR1 is SGDLS and CDR2 is YYNGEE. This CDR3 comprises 15 residues.

This clone was recorded many times. V is TRBV5-1 and J is TRBJ2-7; D is possibly TRBD1 or TRBD2 (6 bases each). With 4 bases removed from V and 4 bases from J, the gap between germline ends came to 12 bases. The CDR3 totals 13 residues. In germline, CDR1 is SGHRS, CDR2 YFSETQ. DNA of the CDR3: TGCGCCAGCAGCGGCGGGACACAATACGAGCAGTACTTC. Translating gives CASSGGTQYEQYF.

This clone was seen more than once but under ten times. The chain combines TRBV27 with TRBJ2-5; maybe TRBD1 (6 bases). CDR1 is MNHEY, CDR2 SMNVEV, per germline (reference sequence). V dropped 1 base and J dropped 1 base, with 16 bases sitting between them. The CDR3 extends over 17 amino acids. The CDR3 sequence: CASSLWSTLGGQETQYF. CDR3 DNA sequence: TGTGCCAGCAGTTTATGGAGCACCCTAGGGGGCCAAGAGACCCAGTACTTC.

This clone was picked up a small number of times. The rearrangement links TRBV11-3 to TRBJ2-3; 8 bases line up with TRBD2. This CDR3 has 18 residues. Germline CDR1 SGHNT, CDR2 YENEEA. The J segment lost 2 bases and the V segment lost 2 bases, leaving 12 bases of the junction unmatched. The CDR3 protein is CASSLHVMGLGDTDTQYF. CDR3 DNA sequence: TGTGCCAGCAGCTTACACGTGATGGGACTAGGGGACACAGATACGCAGTATTTT. Full variable domain (remainder filled in from reference TRBV11-3 and TRBJ2-3): EAGVVQSPRYKIIEKKQPVAFWCNPISGHNTLYWYLQNLGQGPELLIRYENEEAVDDSQLPKDRFSAERLKGVDSTLKIQPAELGDSAVYLCASSLHVMGLGDTDTQYFGPGTRLTVL.

This clone was observed at least ten times. The chain recombines TRBV9 with TRBJ1-3; D not resolved. The CDR3 covers 15 residues. V lost 0 bases, J lost 4 bases, and 11 bases lay in between. CDR1 is SGDLS and CDR2 is YYNGEE in the germline V gene. The CDR3 here is CASSVVAGSGNTIYF. The CDR3, as DNA: TGTGCCAGCAGCGTAGTAGCGGGTTCAGGAAACACCATATATTTT.

This clone has just a few counts. The V and J genes are TRBV6-5 and TRBJ2-5; D not resolved. Germline CDR1 MNHEY, CDR2 SVGAGI. Trimming cost V 3 bases and J 2 bases, with 10 bases left between them. There are 14 residues in the CDR3. CDR3 nucleotides: TGTGCCAGCAGTTATTGGGCAGAACAAGAGACCCAGTACTTC. Encoded protein: CASSYWAEQETQYF.

This clone was recorded at least ten times. This chain links TRBV2 with TRBJ2-7, with 9 bases matching TRBD1. V lost 8 bases to trimming and J lost 5 bases; unmatched junction nucleotides: 13. This CDR3 has 15 residues. Germline V gives CDR1 SNHLY, CDR2 FYNNEI. The CDR3 loop is CASVFGGQGWNEQYF. CDR3 bases: TGTGCCAGCGTGTTTGGTGGACAGGGGTGGAACGAGCAGTACTTC.

This clone has a count of ten or more. V is TRBV4-3 and J is TRBJ2-3, with unresolved D. Deletions cut 3 bases from V and 0 bases from J, with 10 bases between. CDR1 and CDR2 (germline): LGHNA, YSLEER. The CDR3 runs 15 residues. The CDR3 protein is CASSHSITSTDTQYF. CDR3 nucleotides: TGCGCCAGCAGCCATTCTATAACTAGCACAGATACGCAGTATTTT.

This clone was picked up many times. The chain recombines TRBV5-6 with TRBJ2-3; tentatively, D is TRBD1 (6 bases). Germline V lookup: CDR1 SGHDT, CDR2 YYEEEE. The CDR3 length is 15 residues. The ends were cut back, 2 bases at V and 2 bases at J, with 12 bases in the middle. CDR3 sequence reads: CASSFPQGYTDTQYF. The DNA of the CDR3 is TGTGCCAGCAGCTTCCCACAGGGATACACAGATACGCAGTATTTT.

This clone was detected ten times or more. The chain recombines TRBV2 with TRBJ1-5; D gene unclear. V was trimmed by 5 bases and J by 1 base, leaving 6 bases between them. The CDR3 covers 13 residues. CDR1 is SNHLY, CDR2 FYNNEI, per germline. CDR3 amino acids: CASSRESNQPQHF. The CDR3 DNA sequence: TGTGCCAGCAGTCGCGAAAGCAATCAGCCCCAGCATTTT.

The CDR3 is CASSLGILVQETQYF. CDR3 nucleotide sequence: TGTGCCAGCAGCTTGGGTATACTAGTGCAAGAGACCCAGTACTTC. J is TRBJ2-5 and V is TRBV7-9, with a possible D match to TRBD2 (5 bases). Germline loops: CDR1 SEHNR, CDR2 FQNEAQ (reference sequence). The CDR3 contains 15 residues. Trimming took off 3 bases at V and 2 bases at J, with 13 bases between the two ends. The variable domain in full, with the rest retrieved from reference TRBV7-9 and TRBJ2-5, is DTGVSQNPRHKITKRGQNVTFRCDPISEHNRLYWYRQTLGQGPEFLTYFQNEAQLEKSRLLSDRFSAERPKGSFSTLEIQRTEQGDSAMYLCASSLGILVQETQYFGPGTRLLVL.

This clone has ten or more counts. This chain connects TRBV27 to TRBJ1-1, with TRBD1 matching 9 bases. This CDR3 contains 15 residues. The trim removed 5 bases at V and 4 bases at J, leaving 8 bases unmatched. CDR1 MNHEY and CDR2 SMNVEV come from the germline V gene (reference sequence). The CDR3 spells CASSPTGTGITEAFF. In nucleotides, the CDR3 is TGTGCCAGCAGTCCAACCGGGACAGGGATCACTGAAGCTTTCTTT.

This clone was recorded a few times. The V call is TRBV12-3 or TRBV12-4, the J call TRBJ2-3, with 9 positions matching TRBD2. CDR3 size: 16 residues. Unmatched junction bases numbered 9, after V lost 6 bases and J lost 2 bases. The CDR3 sequence: CASSIVLAGYTDTQYF. The CDR3 DNA follows: TGTGCCAGCAGCATTGTACTAGCGGGTTACACAGATACGCAGTATTTT.

There are many counts of this clone. The chain has TRBV5-1 and TRBJ2-1, with D uncertain. CDR1 is SGHRS and CDR2 is YFSETQ in the germline V gene. This CDR3 spans 19 amino acids. V gave up 0 bases and J gave up 7 bases, with 26 bases separating them. This chain's CDR3 is CASSLGYGPLTSNGNEQFF. The DNA for the CDR3 is TGCGCCAGCAGCTTGGGCTACGGCCCCCTAACTTCGAACGGGAATGAGCAGTTCTTC. Based on the CDR3 plus reference TRBV5-1 and TRBJ2-1, the full variable domain is KAGVTQTPRYLIKTRGQQVTLSCSPISGHRSVSWYQQTPGQGLQFLFEYFSETQRNKGNFPGRFSGRQFSNSRSEMNVSTLELGDSALYLCASSLGYGPLTSNGNEQFFGPGTRLTVL.

In its sample, this clone was seen many times. The chain couples TRBV6-5 to TRBJ2-3, with D maybe TRBD2 (5 bases). This CDR3 is built from 12 residues. The V gene's germline CDR1 is MNHEY and CDR2 SVGAGI. Trimming took off 8 bases at V and 5 bases at J, with 11 bases between the two ends. In nucleotides, the CDR3 is TGTGCCAGCTCGCGGAGCGGAGATACGCAGTATTTT. It codes for CASSRSGDTQYF.

In its sample, this clone was seen many times. The V gene is TRBV7-9, the J gene TRBJ2-7; 7 nucleotides agree with TRBD2. Germline CDR1 SEHNR, CDR2 FQNEAQ (reference sequence). With V trimmed by 0 bases and J by 4 bases, 6 bases remained unmatched. The CDR3 has 15 amino acids. CDR3 nucleotides: TGTGCCAGCAGCTTAGCGGGGCTAGCGGTATACGAGCAGTACTTC. As protein: CASSLAGLAVYEQYF.

This clone was seen repeatedly, ten times or more. The chain couples TRBV7-8 to TRBJ2-7, with a tentative D call TRBD2 (5 bases). CDR3 size: 13 residues. CDR1 and CDR2 (germline): SGHVS, FQNEAQ. Trimming pared 2 bases from V and 6 bases from J, leaving 11 bases between. The CDR3 loop is CASSLQSAAEQYF. In nucleotides, the CDR3 is TGTGCCAGCAGCTTACAATCAGCGGCCGAGCAGTACTTC.